This is a list of T cell receptor beta chains from one sample in a study of T cell responses to AZD1222 COVID-19 vaccine. TCRdb's copy holds only in-frame clones and misses some; the assay was immunoSEQ multiplex PCR. The sample lists under 150,000 clones, about 93% occurring once. Sequencing used peripheral blood, obtained on day 0 of AZD1222 vaccination. The receptor set was obtained from an adult in good health. Each CDR3 is given with its conserved first and last residue. D genes are given only for firm matches. Clone size is shown for a subset of rows, as once, few, many or a class of expanded clone.

d_call: TRBD2; clone_size: .; j_call: TRBJ2-1; v_call: TRBV5-1; cdr3_nt: TGCGCCAGCAGCAGCGGACTAGCGGGGAATGAGCAGTTCTTC; cdr3_aa: CASSSGLAGNEQFF
d_call: TRBD1; clone_size: .; j_call: TRBJ1-2; v_call: TRBV7-2; cdr3_nt: TGTGCCAGCAGCTTAAGAAGGCAGGGGGCCTTTGGCTACACCTTC; cdr3_aa: CASSLRRQGAFGYTF
d_call: TRBD2; clone_size: .; j_call: TRBJ2-1; v_call: TRBV4-2; cdr3_nt: TGTGCCAGCAGCCAACTCTCCGGGACTAGCTCCTACAATGAGCAGTTCTTC; cdr3_aa: CASSQLSGTSSYNEQFF
d_call: .; clone_size: .; j_call: TRBJ1-5; v_call: TRBV6-5; cdr3_nt: TGTGCCACCGGACCGAACAATCAGCCCCAGCATTTT; cdr3_aa: CATGPNNQPQHF
d_call: .; clone_size: .; j_call: TRBJ2-2; v_call: TRBV14; cdr3_nt: TGTGCCAGCAGCCTAATAGGTGGGACCGGGGAGCTGTTTTTT; cdr3_aa: CASSLIGGTGELFF
d_call: TRBD1; clone_size: .; j_call: TRBJ1-2; v_call: TRBV3-1/TRBV3-2; cdr3_nt: TGTGCCAGCAGCGGAACAGGGGTTGCTGACTATGGCTACACCTTC; cdr3_aa: CASSGTGVADYGYTF
d_call: TRBD2; clone_size: .; j_call: TRBJ2-5; v_call: TRBV5-1; cdr3_nt: TGCGCCAGCAGCTTGCCTACCCGGAGACTAGCGGGGGGAGTATCCCGGGAGACCCAGTACTTC; cdr3_aa: CASSLPTRRLAGGVSRETQYF
d_call: .; clone_size: .; j_call: TRBJ1-2; v_call: TRBV2; cdr3_nt: TGTGCCAGCCAGGGGCAGGGCATCAACAACTATGGCTACACCTTC; cdr3_aa: CASQGQGINNYGYTF
d_call: .; clone_size: few; j_call: TRBJ1-2; v_call: TRBV14; cdr3_nt: TGTGCCAGCAGCCCGTCAGGGCCGGGTGGCTACACCTTC; cdr3_aa: CASSPSGPGGYTF
d_call: TRBD1; clone_size: .; j_call: TRBJ1-2; v_call: TRBV6-6; cdr3_nt: TGTGCCAGCAGCGGGGGACAGAGTACCTATGGCTACACCTTC; cdr3_aa: CASSGGQSTYGYTF
d_call: .; clone_size: once; j_call: TRBJ1-1; v_call: TRBV7-8; cdr3_nt: TGTGCCAGCAGCCTTGGAGGGACGAACACTGAAGCTTTCTTT; cdr3_aa: CASSLGGTNTEAFF
d_call: .; clone_size: .; j_call: TRBJ1-6; v_call: TRBV27; cdr3_nt: TGTGCCAGCACCTCCGTTGGCGGTAATTCACCCCTCCACTTT; cdr3_aa: CASTSVGGNSPLHF
d_call: .; clone_size: once; j_call: TRBJ1-5; v_call: TRBV6-2/TRBV6-3; cdr3_nt: TGTGCCAGCAGTTACCCTAGCAATCAGCCCCAGCATTTT; cdr3_aa: CASSYPSNQPQHF
d_call: .; clone_size: .; j_call: TRBJ2-2; v_call: TRBV5-4; cdr3_nt: TGTGCCAGCAGCTTGTTTGCGGGGGCCGCGAACACCGGGGAGCTGTTTTTT; cdr3_aa: CASSLFAGAANTGELFF
d_call: TRBD1; clone_size: .; j_call: TRBJ2-2; v_call: TRBV11-3; cdr3_nt: TGTGCCAGCAGCTCCGGGACAGGGTACACCGGGGAGCTGTTTTTT; cdr3_aa: CASSSGTGYTGELFF
d_call: .; clone_size: once; j_call: TRBJ1-6; v_call: TRBV5-4; cdr3_nt: TGTGCCAGCAGCTTTCAGGGTAATTCACCCCTCCACTTT; cdr3_aa: CASSFQGNSPLHF
d_call: .; clone_size: .; j_call: TRBJ1-5; v_call: TRBV7-9; cdr3_nt: TGTGCCAGCAGCTCCCCTGGGCCCCAGCATTTT; cdr3_aa: CASSSPGPQHF